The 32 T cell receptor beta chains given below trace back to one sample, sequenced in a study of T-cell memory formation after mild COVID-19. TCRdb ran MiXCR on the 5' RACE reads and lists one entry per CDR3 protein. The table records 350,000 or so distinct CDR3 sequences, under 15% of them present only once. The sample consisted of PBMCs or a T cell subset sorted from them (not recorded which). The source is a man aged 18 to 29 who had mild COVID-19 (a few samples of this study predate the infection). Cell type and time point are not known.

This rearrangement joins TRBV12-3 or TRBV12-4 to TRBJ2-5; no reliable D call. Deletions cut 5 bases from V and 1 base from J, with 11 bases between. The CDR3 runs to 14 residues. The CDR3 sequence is CASSRSYTQETQYF. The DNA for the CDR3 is TGTGCCAGCAGTCGGTCCTACACCCAAGAGACCCAGTACTTC.

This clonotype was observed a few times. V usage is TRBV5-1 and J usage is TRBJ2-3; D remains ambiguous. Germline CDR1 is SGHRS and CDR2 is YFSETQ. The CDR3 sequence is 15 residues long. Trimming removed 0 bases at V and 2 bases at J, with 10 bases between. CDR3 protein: CASSLGLTPTDTQYF. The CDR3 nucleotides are TGCGCCAGCAGCTTGGGGTTGACCCCCACAGATACGCAGTATTTT. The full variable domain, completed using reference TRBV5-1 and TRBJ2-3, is KAGVTQTPRYLIKTRGQQVTLSCSPISGHRSVSWYQQTPGQGLQFLFEYFSETQRNKGNFPGRFSGRQFSNSRSEMNVSTLELGDSALYLCASSLGLTPTDTQYFGPGTRLTVL.

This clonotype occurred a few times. CDR3 region: CASGRVGGYNEQFF. The CDR3 DNA is TGTGCCAGCGGCCGTGTGGGCGGTTACAATGAGCAGTTCTTC. The chain links TRBV7-9 to TRBJ2-1; D not certain. The CDR3 is 14 residues long. Per the germline V gene, CDR1 is SEHNR and CDR2 is FQNEAQ (reference sequence). The V gene lost 8 bases and the J gene lost 4 bases, with 15 bases spanning the gap.

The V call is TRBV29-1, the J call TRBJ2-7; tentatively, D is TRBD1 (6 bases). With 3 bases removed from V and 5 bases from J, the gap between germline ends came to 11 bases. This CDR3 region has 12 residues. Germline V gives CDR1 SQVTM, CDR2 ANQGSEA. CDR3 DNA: TGCAGCGTTGACACAGGGTCGGACGAGCAGTACTTC. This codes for CSVDTGSDEQYF.

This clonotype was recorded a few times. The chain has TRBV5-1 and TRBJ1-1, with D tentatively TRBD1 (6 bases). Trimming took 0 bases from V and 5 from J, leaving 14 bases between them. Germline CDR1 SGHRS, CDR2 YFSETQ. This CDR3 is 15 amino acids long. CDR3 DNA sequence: TGCGCCAGCAGCTTGGTCCTGGGGGCTCGTACTGAAGCTTTCTTT. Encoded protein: CASSLVLGARTEAFF.

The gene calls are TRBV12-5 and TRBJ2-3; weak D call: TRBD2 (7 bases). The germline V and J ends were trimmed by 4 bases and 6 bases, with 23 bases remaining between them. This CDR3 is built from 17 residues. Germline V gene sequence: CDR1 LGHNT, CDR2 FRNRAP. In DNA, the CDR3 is TGTGCTAGTGGTTGGGGGCCGGGACTAAGAAGGACTGATACGCAGTATTTT. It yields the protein CASGWGPGLRRTDTQYF.

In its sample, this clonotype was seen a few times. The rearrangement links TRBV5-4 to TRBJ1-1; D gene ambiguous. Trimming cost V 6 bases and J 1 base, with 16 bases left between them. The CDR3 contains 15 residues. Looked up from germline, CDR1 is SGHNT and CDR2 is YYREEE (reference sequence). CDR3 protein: CASNEAGRQNTEAFF. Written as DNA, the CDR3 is TGTGCCAGCAATGAGGCCGGACGGCAGAACACTGAAGCTTTCTTT.

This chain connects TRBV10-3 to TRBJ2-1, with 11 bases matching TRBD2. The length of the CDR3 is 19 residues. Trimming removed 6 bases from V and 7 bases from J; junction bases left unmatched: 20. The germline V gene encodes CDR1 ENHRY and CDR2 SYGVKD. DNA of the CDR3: TGTGCCATCAGCCTTAGCGGGGGGGCTGGGTCACTAACTAAAAATGAGCAGTTCTTC. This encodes CAISLSGGAGSLTKNEQFF.

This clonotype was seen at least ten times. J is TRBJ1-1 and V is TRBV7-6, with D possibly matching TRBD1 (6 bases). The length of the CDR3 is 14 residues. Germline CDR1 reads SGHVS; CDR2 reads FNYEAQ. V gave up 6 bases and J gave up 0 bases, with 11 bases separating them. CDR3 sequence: CASRQGPLNTEAFF. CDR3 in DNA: TGTGCCAGCAGGCAGGGGCCCTTGAACACTGAAGCTTTCTTT.

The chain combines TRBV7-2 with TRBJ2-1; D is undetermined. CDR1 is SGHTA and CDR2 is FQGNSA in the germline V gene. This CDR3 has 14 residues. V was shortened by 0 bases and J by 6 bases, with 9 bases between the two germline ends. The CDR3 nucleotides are TGTGCCAGCAGCTTAGCGCCCAACGGCAATGAGCAGTTCTTC. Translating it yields CASSLAPNGNEQFF.

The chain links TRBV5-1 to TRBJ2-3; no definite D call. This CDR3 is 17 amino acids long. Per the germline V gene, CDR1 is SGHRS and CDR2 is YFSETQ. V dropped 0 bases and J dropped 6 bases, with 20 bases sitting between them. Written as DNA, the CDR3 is TGCGCCAGCAGCTTGGATACGGACCCCCAAGCACACGATACGCAGTATTTT. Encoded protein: CASSLDTDPQAHDTQYF.

CDR3 amino acids: CASSPRRGLTDTQYF. CDR3 nucleotide sequence: TGTGCCAGCAGTCCTCGTCGAGGCCTCACAGATACGCAGTATTTT. The chain employs TRBV27 and TRBJ2-3; D gene ambiguous. In germline, CDR1 is MNHEY, CDR2 SMNVEV (reference sequence). The CDR3 loop spans 15 amino acids. V was pared by 5 bases and J by 2 bases, with 14 bases between.

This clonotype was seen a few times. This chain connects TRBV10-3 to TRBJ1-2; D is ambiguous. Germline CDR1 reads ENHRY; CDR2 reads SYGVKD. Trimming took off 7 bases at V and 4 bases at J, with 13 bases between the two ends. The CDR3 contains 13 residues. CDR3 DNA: TGTGCCATCACCTCGGATGTACTCTATGGCTACACCTTC. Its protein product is CAITSDVLYGYTF.

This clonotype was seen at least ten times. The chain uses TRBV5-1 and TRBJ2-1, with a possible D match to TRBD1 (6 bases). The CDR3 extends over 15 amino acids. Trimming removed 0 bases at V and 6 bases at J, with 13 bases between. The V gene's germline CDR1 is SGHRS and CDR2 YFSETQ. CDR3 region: CASSLAPAGANEQFF. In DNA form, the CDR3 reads TGCGCCAGCAGCTTGGCCCCGGCAGGGGCCAATGAGCAGTTCTTC. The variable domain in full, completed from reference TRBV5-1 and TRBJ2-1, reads KAGVTQTPRYLIKTRGQQVTLSCSPISGHRSVSWYQQTPGQGLQFLFEYFSETQRNKGNFPGRFSGRQFSNSRSEMNVSTLELGDSALYLCASSLAPAGANEQFFGPGTRLTVL.

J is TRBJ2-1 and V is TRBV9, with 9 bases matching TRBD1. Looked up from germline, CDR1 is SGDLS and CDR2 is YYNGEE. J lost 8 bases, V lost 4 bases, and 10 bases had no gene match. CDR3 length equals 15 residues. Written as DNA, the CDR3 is TGTGCCAGCAGCATATTACCGGGACAGGGATATGAGCAGTTCTTC. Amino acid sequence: CASSILPGQGYEQFF.

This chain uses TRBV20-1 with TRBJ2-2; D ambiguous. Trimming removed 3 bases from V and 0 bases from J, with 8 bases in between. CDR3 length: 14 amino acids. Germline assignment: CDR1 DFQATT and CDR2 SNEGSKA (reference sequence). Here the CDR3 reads CSARRTANTGELFF. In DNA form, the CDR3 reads TGCAGTGCTAGGCGCACAGCGAACACCGGGGAGCTGTTTTTT.

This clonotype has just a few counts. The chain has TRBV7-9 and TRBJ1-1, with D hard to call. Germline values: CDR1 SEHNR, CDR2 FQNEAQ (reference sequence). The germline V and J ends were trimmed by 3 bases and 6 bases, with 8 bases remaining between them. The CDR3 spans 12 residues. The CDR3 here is CASSFSPAEAFF. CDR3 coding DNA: TGTGCCAGCAGCTTCTCCCCGGCTGAAGCTTTCTTT.

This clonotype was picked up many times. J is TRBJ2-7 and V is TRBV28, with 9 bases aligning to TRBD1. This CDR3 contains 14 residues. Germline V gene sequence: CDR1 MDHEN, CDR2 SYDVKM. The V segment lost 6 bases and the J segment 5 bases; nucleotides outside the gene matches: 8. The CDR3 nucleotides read TGTGCCAGCAGGACCGGGACAGGGAAGGACGAGCAGTACGTC. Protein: CASRTGTGKDEQYV.

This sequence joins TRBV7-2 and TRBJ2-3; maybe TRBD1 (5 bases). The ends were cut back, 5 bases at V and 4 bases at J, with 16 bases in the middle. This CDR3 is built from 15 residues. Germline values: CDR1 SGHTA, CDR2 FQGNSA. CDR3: CASSDSGRSADTQYF. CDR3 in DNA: TGTGCCAGCAGCGACTCAGGGCGGTCGGCAGATACGCAGTATTTT.

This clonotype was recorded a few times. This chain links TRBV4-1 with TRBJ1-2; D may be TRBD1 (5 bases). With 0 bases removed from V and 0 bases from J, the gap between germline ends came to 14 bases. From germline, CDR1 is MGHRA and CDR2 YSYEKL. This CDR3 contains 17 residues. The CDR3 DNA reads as TGCGCCAGCAGCCAAGATCAATTGGCCAGGGCTAACTATGGCTACACCTTC. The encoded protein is CASSQDQLARANYGYTF.

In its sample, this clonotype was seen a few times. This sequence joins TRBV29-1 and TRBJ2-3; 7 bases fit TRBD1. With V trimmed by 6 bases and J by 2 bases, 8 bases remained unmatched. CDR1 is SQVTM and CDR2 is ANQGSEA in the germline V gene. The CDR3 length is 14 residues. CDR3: CSVATGAYTDTQYF. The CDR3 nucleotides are TGCAGCGTAGCTACAGGGGCCTACACAGATACGCAGTATTTT.

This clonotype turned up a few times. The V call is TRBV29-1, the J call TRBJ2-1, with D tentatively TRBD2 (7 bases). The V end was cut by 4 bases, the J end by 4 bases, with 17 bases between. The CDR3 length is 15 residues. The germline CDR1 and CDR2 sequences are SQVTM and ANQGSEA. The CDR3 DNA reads TGCAGCGTTGCGTTTACGGGGGGCGGGTACAATGAGCAGTTCTTC. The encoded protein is CSVAFTGGGYNEQFF.

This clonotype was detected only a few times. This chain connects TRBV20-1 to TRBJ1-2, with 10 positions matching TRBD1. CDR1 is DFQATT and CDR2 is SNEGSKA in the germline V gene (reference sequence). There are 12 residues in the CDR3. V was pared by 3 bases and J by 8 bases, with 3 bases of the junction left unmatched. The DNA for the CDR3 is TGCAGTGCTAGCGACAGGGGGCTAGGCTACACCTTC. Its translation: CSASDRGLGYTF.

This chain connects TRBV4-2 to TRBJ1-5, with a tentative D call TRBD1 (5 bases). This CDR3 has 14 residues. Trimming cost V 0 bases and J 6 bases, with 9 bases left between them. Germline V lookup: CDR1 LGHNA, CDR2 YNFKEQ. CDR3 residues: CASSQEWGFQPQHF. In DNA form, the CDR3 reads TGTGCCAGCAGCCAAGAATGGGGGTTTCAGCCCCAGCATTTT.

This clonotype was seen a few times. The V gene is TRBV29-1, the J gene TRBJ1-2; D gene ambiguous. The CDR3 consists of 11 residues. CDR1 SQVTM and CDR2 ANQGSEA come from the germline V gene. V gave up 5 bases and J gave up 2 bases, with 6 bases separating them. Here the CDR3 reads CSVQVNYGYTF. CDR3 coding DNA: TGCAGCGTTCAGGTGAACTATGGCTACACCTTC. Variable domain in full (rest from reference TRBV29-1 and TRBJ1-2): SAVISQKPSRDICQRGTSLTIQCQVDSQVTMMFWYRQQPGQSLTLIATANQGSEATYESGFVIDKFPISRPNLTFSTLTVSNMSPEDSSIYLCSVQVNYGYTFGSGTRLTVV.

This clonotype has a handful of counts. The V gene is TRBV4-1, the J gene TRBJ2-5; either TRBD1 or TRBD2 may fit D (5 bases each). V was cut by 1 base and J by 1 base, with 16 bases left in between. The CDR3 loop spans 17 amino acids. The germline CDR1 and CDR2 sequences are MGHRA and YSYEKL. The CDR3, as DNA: TGCGCCAGCAGCCAAGGGGGACCGCTATCGGTCCAAGAGACCCAGTACTTC. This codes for CASSQGGPLSVQETQYF.

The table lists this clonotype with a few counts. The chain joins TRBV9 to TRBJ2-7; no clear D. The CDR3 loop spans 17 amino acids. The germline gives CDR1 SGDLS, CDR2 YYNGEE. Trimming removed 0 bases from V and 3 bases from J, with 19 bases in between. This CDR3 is CASSVAVVGNPRYEQYV. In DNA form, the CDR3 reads TGTGCCAGCAGCGTAGCTGTTGTGGGTAACCCCCGCTACGAGCAGTACGTC.

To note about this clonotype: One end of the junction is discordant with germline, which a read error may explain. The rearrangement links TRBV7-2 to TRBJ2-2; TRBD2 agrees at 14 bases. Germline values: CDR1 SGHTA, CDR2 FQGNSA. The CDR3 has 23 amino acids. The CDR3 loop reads CASSKRGHTNPIRLAGGRRELIF. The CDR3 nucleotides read TGTGCCAGCAGCAAACGGGGACACACCAACCCCATTAGACTAGCGGGGGGGCGTCGGGAGCTGATTTTT. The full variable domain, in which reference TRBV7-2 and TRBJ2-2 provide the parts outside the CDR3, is GAGVSQSPSNKVTEKGKDVELRCDPISGHTALYWYRQSLGQGLEFLIYFQGNSAPDKSGLPSDRFSAERTGGSVSTLTIQRTQQEDSAVYLCASSKRGHTNPIRLAGGRRELIFGEGSRLTVL.

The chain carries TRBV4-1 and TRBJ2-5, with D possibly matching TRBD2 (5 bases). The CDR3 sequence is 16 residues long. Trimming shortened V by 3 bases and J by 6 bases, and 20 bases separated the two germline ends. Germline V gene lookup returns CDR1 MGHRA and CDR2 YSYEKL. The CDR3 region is CASSHPGKDVGKTQYF. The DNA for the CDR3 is TGCGCCAGCAGCCACCCCGGGAAAGACGTGGGGAAGACCCAGTACTTC.

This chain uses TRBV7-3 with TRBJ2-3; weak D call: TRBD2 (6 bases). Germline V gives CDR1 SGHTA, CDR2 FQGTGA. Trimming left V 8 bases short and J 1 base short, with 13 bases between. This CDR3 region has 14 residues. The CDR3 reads CASALGLRTDTQYF. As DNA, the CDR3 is TGTGCCAGCGCACTCGGACTACGCACAGATACGCAGTATTTT.

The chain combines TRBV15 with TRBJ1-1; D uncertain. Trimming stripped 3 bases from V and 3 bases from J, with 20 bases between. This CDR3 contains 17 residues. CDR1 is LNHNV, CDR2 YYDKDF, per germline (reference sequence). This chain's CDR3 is CATSSWAANLGDTEAFF. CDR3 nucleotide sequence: TGTGCCACCAGCAGTTGGGCCGCTAATCTTGGGGACACTGAAGCTTTCTTT.

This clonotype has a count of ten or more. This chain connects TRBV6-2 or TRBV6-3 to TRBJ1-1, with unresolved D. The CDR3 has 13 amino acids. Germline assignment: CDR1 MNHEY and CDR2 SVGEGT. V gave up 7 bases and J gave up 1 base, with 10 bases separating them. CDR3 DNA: TGTGCCAGCATAACAGAACCGAACACTGAAGCTTTCTTT. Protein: CASITEPNTEAFF.